Listed below are T cell receptor beta chains from one sample, sequenced in a study of blood T cell repertoires in COVID-19. Assay used: immunoSEQ multiplex PCR; TCRdb lists only in-frame clones, some missing. This table has roughly 16,000 clones, approximately 85% appearing once. The sequenced sample consisted of peripheral blood. These receptors were obtained from an older man in a cohort sampled during active COVID-19. Both conserved end residues are part of each CDR3. A D gene is named only where the DNA matches it firmly. Some rows mark clone size as missing; the rest say once, few, many or name a class of expanded clone.

d_gene,v_gene,j_gene,abundance,CDR3aa,CDR3nt
.,TRBV6-5,TRBJ1-1,.,CASSYRDTNTEAFF,TGTGCCAGCAGTTACCGGGACACTAACACTGAAGCTTTCTTT
TRBD1,TRBV4-1,TRBJ2-7,few,CASRPDRGSEQYF,TGCGCCAGCAGGCCGGACAGGGGAAGCGAGCAGTACTTC
.,TRBV5-1,TRBJ1-2,.,CASSFNGNGYTF,TGCGCCAGCAGCTTTAACGGGAATGGCTACACCTTC
TRBD2,TRBV7-2,TRBJ2-7,.,CASSSTRGTSGEQYF,TGTGCCAGCAGCTCCACCCGCGGGACTAGCGGCGAGCAGTACTTC
TRBD1,TRBV6-5,TRBJ2-7,.,CASRTSSGGSYEQYF,TGTGCCAGCAGAACGTCCTCAGGGGGTTCGTACGAGCAGTACTTC
TRBD2,TRBV7-9,TRBJ2-7,once,CASSLSPGLAAEQYF,TGTGCCAGCAGCCTCTCACCGGGACTAGCGGCCGAGCAGTACTTC
TRBD1,TRBV7-8,TRBJ2-7,.,CASSLLGGDTYEQYF,TGTGCCAGCAGCTTACTAGGGGGCGATACCTACGAGCAGTACTTC
TRBD1,TRBV19,TRBJ1-5,few,CASSIVGQGLGSNQPQHF,TGTGCCAGTAGTATTGTAGGACAGGGTCTGGGTAGCAATCAGCCCCAGCATTTT
.,TRBV5-1,TRBJ2-3,.,CASSLEQGTDTQYF,TGCGCCAGCAGCCTGGAACAGGGCACAGATACGCAGTATTTT
TRBD1,TRBV6-2/TRBV6-3,TRBJ1-1,.,CASSYLGQGWREAFF,TGTGCCAGCAGTTATCTCGGACAGGGTTGGCGAGAAGCTTTCTTT
TRBD2,TRBV29-1,TRBJ2-7,.,CSVDGTSFDEQYF,TGCAGCGTTGATGGGACTAGCTTTGACGAGCAGTACTTC
.,TRBV30,TRBJ1-5,.,CAWSSSGLRQPQHF,TGTGCCTGGAGTAGTTCAGGGCTCCGCCAGCCCCAGCATTTT
.,TRBV4-3,TRBJ2-2,.,CASSQGAPGELFF,TGCGCCAGCAGCCAAGGGGCCCCCGGGGAGCTGTTTTTT
TRBD1,TRBV6-6,TRBJ2-7,once,CASRWTGGAYEQYF,TGTGCCAGCAGGTGGACAGGGGGCGCGTACGAGCAGTACTTC
.,TRBV15,TRBJ2-7,once,CATSAGPPTYEQYF,TGTGCCACCAGCGCGGGACCTCCTACCTACGAGCAGTACTTC
.,TRBV5-4,TRBJ2-3,.,CASSLGLERDTQYF,TGTGCCAGCAGCTTGGGGCTAGAACGGGATACGCAGTATTTT
TRBD1,TRBV18,TRBJ2-7,few,CASSPGVAGGEQYF,TGTGCCAGCTCACCAGGAGTGGCAGGGGGCGAGCAGTACTTC
TRBD1,TRBV27,TRBJ1-6,.,CASSLTGQGAYNSPLHF,TGTGCCAGCAGTTTGACAGGACAGGGGGCCTATAATTCACCCCTCCACTTT
.,TRBV7-9,TRBJ2-5,.,CASSDARHQGLQETQYF,TGTGCCAGCAGCGACGCCCGCCATCAGGGACTCCAAGAGACCCAGTACTTC
TRBD2,TRBV19,TRBJ2-7,.,CATGRDPSRGEQYF,TGTGCCACCGGGAGGGATCCTAGCCGTGGCGAGCAGTACTTC
.,TRBV7-2,TRBJ1-5,.,CASSLNSGGNQPQHF,TGTGCCAGCAGCTTAAATTCAGGGGGCAATCAGCCCCAGCATTTT
.,TRBV5-5,TRBJ1-4,.,CASSQKAGWGDEKLFF,TGTGCCAGCAGCCAGAAGGCAGGGTGGGGGGACGAAAAACTGTTTTTT
.,TRBV19,TRBJ1-1,.,CASSIPEGTEAFF,TGTGCCAGTAGTATCCCCGAGGGCACTGAAGCTTTCTTT
TRBD2,TRBV6-6,TRBJ2-7,once,CASSSGTSAYYEQYF,TGTGCCAGCAGTTCCGGGACTAGCGCATACTACGAGCAGTACTTC
TRBD2,TRBV7-3,TRBJ2-1,.,CASSIAGGEQFF,TGTGCCAGCAGCATAGCGGGAGGCGAGCAGTTCTTC
.,TRBV12-3/TRBV12-4,TRBJ1-5,.,CASRTGNQPQHF,TGTGCCAGCCGGACGGGAAATCAGCCCCAGCATTTT
.,TRBV7-2,TRBJ2-5,.,CASSLSWAGVETQYF,TGTGCCAGCAGCTTATCTTGGGCAGGGGTCGAGACCCAGTACTTC
.,TRBV2,TRBJ2-3,.,CASRLAVFTDTQYF,TGTGCCAGCAGATTAGCGGTTTTCACAGATACGCAGTATTTT
TRBD1,TRBV14,TRBJ2-7,.,CASSLPGQIYEQYF,TGTGCCAGCAGCCTCCCGGGACAGATCTACGAGCAGTACTTC
TRBD2,TRBV2,TRBJ2-3,.,CASSARLAGADTQYF,TGTGCCAGCAGCGCCCGACTAGCGGGAGCAGATACGCAGTATTTT
.,TRBV9,TRBJ2-7,.,CASSVAPGGGTYEQYF,TGTGCCAGCAGCGTAGCCCCGGGGGGCGGGACCTACGAGCAGTACTTC
.,TRBV3-1/TRBV3-2,TRBJ2-7,.,CASRPPTSYEQYF,TGTGCCAGCAGGCCTCCGACTAGTTACGAGCAGTACTTC
TRBD1,TRBV5-1,TRBJ2-1,.,CASSLERTGLYNEQFF,TGCGCCAGCAGCTTGGAAAGGACAGGGCTATACAATGAGCAGTTCTTC
TRBD2,TRBV9,TRBJ2-3,few,CASSSRTSGVTDTQYF,TGTGCCAGCAGCTCGCGGACTAGCGGAGTCACAGATACGCAGTATTTT
TRBD1,TRBV3-1/TRBV3-2,TRBJ2-1,.,CASSQEGDSSYNEQFF,TGTGCCAGCAGCCAAGAGGGGGACAGCTCCTACAATGAGCAGTTCTTC
.,TRBV24-1,TRBJ2-6,.,CATSEPGHNSGANVLTF,TGTGCCACCAGTGAGCCGGGACATAACTCTGGGGCCAACGTCCTGACTTTC
.,TRBV6-5,TRBJ2-7,.,CASRPRAVPYEQYF,TGTGCCAGCCGGCCCAGGGCGGTGCCCTACGAGCAGTACTTC
TRBD2,TRBV6-2/TRBV6-3,TRBJ2-3,.,CASSPGTSGFTDTQYF,TGTGCCAGCAGTCCGGGGACTAGCGGGTTCACAGATACGCAGTATTTT
TRBD1,TRBV11-3,TRBJ2-3,.,CASSLDPTGDDTDTQYF,TGTGCCAGCAGCTTAGACCCGACAGGGGATGACACAGATACGCAGTATTTT
TRBD2,TRBV25-1,TRBJ2-5,.,CASSDHPASGQETQYF,TGTGCCAGCAGTGACCACCCTGCTAGCGGCCAAGAGACCCAGTACTTC
TRBD1,TRBV7-9,TRBJ1-1,.,CASSWTGTTEAFF,TGTGCCAGCAGCTGGACAGGGACCACTGAAGCTTTCTTT
.,TRBV7-2,TRBJ1-2,once,CASSPQGGPLTARGYTF,TGTGCCAGCAGCCCGCAGGGAGGCCCCCTTACTGCCAGAGGCTACACCTTC